What follows are 5 T cell receptor beta chains derived from one specimen sequenced in a study of cytomegalovirus exposure and HLA in healthy donors. With 60 Vbeta and 13 Jbeta primers, the PCR was carried out. Profiled with immunoSEQ multiplex PCR; TCRdb holds only in-frame clones, not every one. The sample lists roughly 99,000 clones; more than 65% were seen once. The specimen was PBMCs. These receptors all come from a man between 25 and 39 years old in good health and CMV-seronegative.

The chain couples TRBV9 to TRBJ2-3, with TRBD2 matching over 9 bases. This CDR3 spans 16 amino acids. CDR1 and CDR2 (germline): SGDLS, YYNGEE. J lost 6 bases, V lost 4 bases, and 12 bases had no gene match. Written as DNA, the CDR3 is TGTGCCAGCAGCCTTTTAGGCGGGGGGGGCCAGGATACGCAGTATTTT. It is translated as CASSLLGGGGQDTQYF.

J is TRBJ1-3 and V is TRBV7-9; TRBD1 matches 10 bases. Trimming at V came to 5 bases and at J to 0 bases, leaving 4 bases not matched to a gene. Germline V CDR1 and CDR2: SEHNR, FQNEAQ (reference sequence). CDR3 length: 16 amino acids. CDR3 residues: CASSQDRGYSGNTIYF. CDR3 bases: TGTGCCAGCAGCCAGGACAGGGGGTACTCTGGAAACACCATATATTTT.

This chain joins TRBV4-1 and TRBJ2-3, with D possibly matching TRBD2 (5 bases). CDR3 length: 15 amino acids. The germline CDR1 and CDR2 sequences are MGHRA and YSYEKL. Trimming took 3 bases from V and 2 from J, leaving 12 bases between them. CDR3 in amino acids: CASSQQERITDTQYF. The CDR3 DNA follows: TGCGCCAGCAGCCAGCAAGAGCGGATCACAGATACGCAGTATTTT.

The table lists this clone with a few counts. The gene calls are TRBV10-1 and TRBJ2-1; 7 positions match TRBD2. The CDR3 is 15 amino acids. J was trimmed by 0 bases and V by 1 base; bases with no gene match: 0. Germline V gene data show CDR1 as WNHNN and CDR2 as SYGVQD (reference sequence). The CDR3 DNA reads as TGCGCCAGCAGTGAGTTAGCGGGCTCCTACAATGAGCAGTTCTTC. This sequence encodes CASSELAGSYNEQFF.

The rearrangement uses TRBV7-8 and TRBJ1-6; no definite D call. Trimming removed 1 base at V and 4 bases at J, with 11 bases between. The CDR3 has 16 residues. CDR1 SGHVS and CDR2 FQNEAQ come from the germline V gene. The CDR3 nucleotides are TGTGCCAGCAGCTTAGAAGGGAGAGCTTATAATTCACCCCTCCACTTT. This codes for CASSLEGRAYNSPLHF.